This passage covers 8 T cell receptor beta chains from one sample sequenced in a study of Graves' ophthalmopathy and Graves' hyperthyroidism. Amplification from RNA transcripts yielded the TCR beta CDR3 regions. First-round RT-PCR used HTBI primers; second-round multiplex PCR followed. TCRdb reprocessed the multiplex PCR reads with MiXCR, giving one entry per CDR3 protein. The data hold 650,000 to 800,000 distinct CDR3 sequences, with over 40% observed a single time. The sequencing sample was made of peripheral blood. The receptors originated from an adult man with Graves' ophthalmopathy.

This rearrangement joins TRBV25-1 to TRBJ2-7; 7 bases align to TRBD2. Germline V lookup: CDR1 MGHDK, CDR2 SYGVNS. The J segment lost 0 bases and the V segment lost 6 bases, leaving 5 bases of the junction unmatched. The CDR3 is 14 amino acids. This CDR3 reads CASRPGGSSYEQYF. CDR3 in DNA: TGTGCCAGCAGGCCCGGGGGGAGCTCCTACGAGCAGTACTTC.

The chain combines TRBV2 with TRBJ1-5; TRBD1 might be the D (5 bases). Germline V gene lookup returns CDR1 SNHLY and CDR2 FYNNEI. The CDR3 totals 15 residues. V lost 4 bases to trimming and J lost 3 bases, with 13 bases between them. DNA for the CDR3: TGTGCCAGCAGTGCTAGTGTAGGGGTCAATCAGCCCCAGCATTTT. Protein: CASSASVGVNQPQHF. The full variable domain, with the rest looked up from reference TRBV2 and TRBJ1-5, is EPEVTQTPSHQVTQMGQEVILRCVPISNHLYFYWYRQILGQKVEFLVSFYNNEISEKSEIFDDQFSVERPDGSNFTLKIRSTKLEDSAMYFCASSASVGVNQPQHFGDGTRLSIL.

Details on this clonotype: Sequence at one end of the junction differs from germline and may be a read error. The J gene is TRBJ2-5, the V gene TRBV5-6; 7 bases map to TRBD1. This CDR3 spans 14 amino acids. Germline lookup yields CDR1 SGHDT and CDR2 YYEEEE. CDR3 DNA sequence: TGTGCCGGCAGCCAAACCACAGGGGTAGAGACCCAGTACTTC. Its translation is CAGSQTTGVETQYF. Using reference TRBV5-6 and TRBJ2-5 for the parts outside the CDR3, the full variable domain is DAGVTQSPTHLIKTRGQQVTLRCSPKSGHDTVSWYQQALGQGPQFIFQYYEEEERQRGNFPDRFSGHQFPNYSSELNVNALLLGDSALYLCAGSQTTGVETQYFGPGTRLLVL.

This clonotype came up many times. This chain joins TRBV7-9 and TRBJ2-5; no clear D. Germline V gene data show CDR1 as SEHNR and CDR2 as FQNEAQ (reference sequence). V lost 1 base and J lost 2, with 5 bases in between. The length of the CDR3 is 13 residues. The CDR3 here is CASSLDRQETQYF. The CDR3 nucleotides read TGTGCCAGCAGCTTAGACAGACAAGAGACCCAGTACTTC.

The chain links TRBV7-2 to TRBJ2-1, with D unclear. The V and J ends lost 2 bases and 8 bases respectively, with 7 bases between them. CDR1 SGHTA and CDR2 FQGNSA come from the germline V gene. CDR3 size: 12 residues. This CDR3 reads CASSLIVHEQFF. Here the CDR3 DNA reads TGTGCCAGCAGCTTAATCGTCCATGAGCAGTTCTTC. Drawing the rest from reference TRBV7-2 and TRBJ2-1, the complete variable domain is GAGVSQSPSNKVTEKGKDVELRCDPISGHTALYWYRQSLGQGLEFLIYFQGNSAPDKSGLPSDRFSAERTGGSVSTLTIQRTQQEDSAVYLCASSLIVHEQFFGPGTRLTVL.

This clonotype has only one observation. The rearrangement uses TRBV2 and TRBJ2-5, with 8 bases identical to TRBD1. V shed 6 bases, J shed 4 bases, and the junction held 7 bases outside the gene matches. There are 14 residues in the CDR3. Germline CDR1 is SNHLY and CDR2 is FYNNEI. CDR3 DNA sequence: TGTGCCAGCAGCGCAGACGGACAGGGAGAGACCCAGTACTTC. Translated, it gives CASSADGQGETQYF.

This clonotype was seen ten or more times. The chain combines TRBV20-1 with TRBJ1-1; 7 positions match TRBD1. The CDR3 loop spans 15 amino acids. Looked up from germline, CDR1 is DFQATT and CDR2 is SNEGSKA (reference sequence). V gave up 3 bases and J gave up 0 bases; unmatched junction bases: 7. CDR3 nucleotide sequence: TGCAGTGCTAGCCCGACAGGGTTGGTGAACACTGAAGCTTTCTTT. This codes for CSASPTGLVNTEAFF.

This clonotype was seen many times. One junction end does not reproduce the germline sequence, and a read error may be involved. V gene TRBV10-3 combines with J gene TRBJ1-6; 7 nucleotides match TRBD1. This CDR3 is built from 15 residues. CDR1 and CDR2 from the germline V gene are ENHRY and SYGVKD. The CDR3 nucleotides are TGTGCCAGCAGTGAACAGGGGTCCATTAATTCACCCCTCCACTTT. It translates to CASSEQGSINSPLHF.